Following are 14 T cell receptor beta chains from one sample sequenced in a study of blood T cell repertoires in COVID-19. The assay was immunoSEQ multiplex PCR, and TCRdb's table has in-frame clones only and misses some. The sample shows hundreds of thousands of clones, over 80% of them seen only once. Specimen: peripheral blood. These receptor sequences come from a woman aged 50 to 60 with COVID-19, enrolled during active disease.

The CDR3 loop reads CASSLVALVAGGPGETQYF. The CDR3 coding sequence is TGTGCCAGCAGCTTAGTGGCCTTGGTAGCGGGAGGGCCCGGGGAGACCCAGTACTTC. The chain joins TRBV7-7 to TRBJ2-5; TRBD2 matches at 11 bases. CDR1 and CDR2 (germline): SSHAT, FNYEAQ (reference sequence). This CDR3 is built from 19 residues. The J segment lost 5 bases and the V segment lost 1 base, leaving 15 bases of the junction unmatched.

The count of this clone is one. This chain uses TRBV19 with TRBJ2-1; D perhaps matches TRBD2 (5 bases). V gave up 6 bases and J gave up 10 bases, with 7 bases separating them. The germline V gene has CDR1 LNHDA and CDR2 SQIVND (reference sequence). The CDR3 has 10 amino acids. Here the CDR3 DNA reads TGTGCCAGTAGGAGGGAAGAGCAGTTCTTC. Protein product: CASRREEQFF.

The V gene is TRBV29-1, the J gene TRBJ1-5, with 8 bases fitting TRBD1. This CDR3 comprises 14 residues. CDR1 is SQVTM and CDR2 is ANQGSEA in the germline V gene. The junction had 8 bases not matched to a gene; V was cut back by 6 bases and J by 4 bases. The CDR3 nucleotides read TGCAGCGTAACCGCAGGGGGCGGGAATCAGCCCCAGCATTTT. This codes for CSVTAGGGNQPQHF.

CDR3 coding DNA: TGCGCCAGCAGCTTCAGCGGGAGGGATACAGATACGCAGTATTTT. Encoded protein: CASSFSGRDTDTQYF. The chain recombines TRBV5-1 with TRBJ2-3; 10 bases agree with TRBD2. The V gene end was trimmed by 2 bases and the J gene end by 3 bases; junction bases not matched to a gene: 3. This CDR3 comprises 15 residues. Germline V gene sequence: CDR1 SGHRS, CDR2 YFSETQ.

This clone was seen many times. V and J are TRBV27 and TRBJ2-7; D may be TRBD2 (6 bases). This CDR3 contains 12 residues. Trimming shortened V by 5 bases and J by 6 bases, and 11 bases separated the two germline ends. The V gene's germline CDR1 is MNHEY and CDR2 SMNVEV (reference sequence). The CDR3: CASSTVGGEQYF. The CDR3 DNA reads as TGTGCCAGCAGTACCGTCGGGGGCGAGCAGTACTTC.

This chain connects TRBV24-1 to TRBJ2-5; 8 bases line up with TRBD1. The CDR3 loop spans 14 amino acids. Germline CDR1 and CDR2: KGHDR and SFDVKD. V shed 7 bases and J 5 bases; nucleotides not matched to a gene: 8. In DNA form, the CDR3 reads TGTGCCACCAGAGGAGGACAGGGCGACGAGACCCAGTACTTC. It translates to CATRGGQGDETQYF.

The chain combines TRBV6-6 with TRBJ1-5; 9 nucleotides agree with TRBD1. The CDR3 consists of 14 residues. The germline gives CDR1 MNHNY, CDR2 SVGAGI (reference sequence). The trim removed 4 bases at V and 7 bases at J, leaving 5 bases unmatched. CDR3 nucleotide sequence: TGTGCCAGCAGTTGGGACAGGGTGAACCAGCCCCAGCATTTT. Amino acids: CASSWDRVNQPQHF.

The chain links TRBV18 to TRBJ2-7; possible D gene TRBD2, 6 bases. Looked up from germline, CDR1 is KGHSH and CDR2 is LQKENI. This CDR3 is built from 13 residues. Between the trimmed V and J ends, which lost 5 bases and 0 bases, there was a span of 8 bases. The CDR3 protein is CASSRTNSYEQYF. Here the CDR3 DNA reads TGTGCCAGCTCAAGGACTAACTCCTACGAGCAGTACTTC.

J is TRBJ2-1 and V is TRBV29-1; 7 bases are a match to TRBD1. The length of the CDR3 is 14 residues. V trimming: 8 bases; J trimming: 5 bases; junction bases outside the gene matches: 12. Germline V gene lookup returns CDR1 SQVTM and CDR2 ANQGSEA. The chain's CDR3 is CSRCPRDRNNEQFF. The CDR3 DNA reads as TGCAGCCGCTGCCCCCGGGACAGAAACAATGAGCAGTTCTTC.

This chain links TRBV19 with TRBJ1-2; 10 bases are a match to TRBD1. J lost 3 bases, V lost 4 bases, and 5 bases had no gene match. CDR1 and CDR2 from the germline V gene are LNHDA and SQIVND (reference sequence). This CDR3 region has 15 residues. This chain's CDR3 is CASSNRDRGYYGYTF. The CDR3 bases are TGTGCCAGTAGTAACCGGGACAGGGGTTACTATGGCTACACCTTC. The whole variable domain, remainder taken from reference TRBV19 and TRBJ1-2, is DGGITQSPKYLFRKEGQNVTLSCEQNLNHDAMYWYRQDPGQGLRLIYYSQIVNDFQKGDIAEGYSVSREKKESFPLTVTSAQKNPTAFYLCASSNRDRGYYGYTFGSGTRLTVV.

V is TRBV9 and J is TRBJ2-3; 12 bases are a match to TRBD2. V shed 0 bases and J 4 bases; nucleotides not matched to a gene: 9. Germline-derived CDR1 and CDR2 are SGDLS and YYNGEE. The CDR3 has 18 amino acids. The CDR3 DNA reads as TGTGCCAGCAGCGTAGGACTAGCGGGAGCGACCCTCCCAGATACGCAGTATTTT. Its translation: CASSVGLAGATLPDTQYF.

CDR3 region: CASSPGPPTDTQYF. The CDR3 DNA follows: TGCGCCAGCAGCCCCGGTCCCCCCACAGATACGCAGTATTTT. The chain recombines TRBV5-1 with TRBJ2-3; D is ambiguous. Trimming took off 4 bases at V and 2 bases at J, with 11 bases between the two ends. Germline V CDR1 and CDR2: SGHRS, YFSETQ. CDR3 length equals 14 residues.

V is TRBV6-5 and J is TRBJ2-1; D perhaps matches TRBD2 (5 bases). V was pared by 11 bases and J by 6 bases, with 14 bases between. CDR1 is MNHEY and CDR2 is SVGAGI in the germline V gene. This CDR3 has 12 residues. CDR3 nucleotide sequence: TGTGCCGTTCGGGGTCCCCGCAATGAGCAGTTCTTC. Amino acids: CAVRGPRNEQFF.

This chain connects TRBV9 to TRBJ1-1; a weak D match, TRBD1 (6 bases). Per the germline V gene, CDR1 is SGDLS and CDR2 is YYNGEE. Trimming pared 2 bases from V and 5 bases from J, leaving 10 bases between. This CDR3 has 13 residues. CDR3 nucleotide sequence: TGTGCCAGCAGCGTGGGGGCTTGGACTGAAGCTTTCTTT. It encodes CASSVGAWTEAFF. Variable domain in full (rest from reference TRBV9 and TRBJ1-1): DSGVTQTPKHLITATGQRVTLRCSPRSGDLSVYWYQQSLDQGLQFLIQYYNGEERAKGNILERFSAQQFPDLHSELNLSSLELGDSALYFCASSVGAWTEAFFGQGTRLTVV.